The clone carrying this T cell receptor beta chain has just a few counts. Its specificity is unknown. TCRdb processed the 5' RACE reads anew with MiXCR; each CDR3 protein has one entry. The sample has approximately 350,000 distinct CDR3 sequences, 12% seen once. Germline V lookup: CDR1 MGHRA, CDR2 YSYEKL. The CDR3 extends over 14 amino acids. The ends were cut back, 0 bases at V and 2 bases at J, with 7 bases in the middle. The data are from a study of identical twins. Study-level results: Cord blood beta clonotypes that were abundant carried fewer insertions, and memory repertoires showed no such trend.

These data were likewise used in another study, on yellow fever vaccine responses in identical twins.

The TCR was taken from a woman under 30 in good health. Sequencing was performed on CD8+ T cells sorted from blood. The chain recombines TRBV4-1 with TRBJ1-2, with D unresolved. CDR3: CASSQDPDNYGYTF. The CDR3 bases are TGCGCCAGCAGCCAAGACCCGGACAACTATGGCTACACCTTC.